This TCR beta chain was retrieved from a study of blood T cell repertoires in COVID-19. Assay: immunoSEQ multiplex PCR; the TCRdb copy retains only in-frame clones and omits some. The sample consists of fewer than 200,000 clones, over 70% of them appearing once. The CDR3 covers 13 residues. Germline CDR1 and CDR2: WSHSY and SAAADI. The V gene end was trimmed by 6 bases and the J gene end by 7 bases; junction bases not matched to a gene: 3. Sequencing was done on a sample of peripheral blood. This clonotype originated in a man aged 70 or older with acute or convalescent COVID-19. The V gene is TRBV10-2, the J gene TRBJ2-1, with 10 nucleotides matching TRBD2. CDR3: CASRLAGVNEQFF. The CDR3 DNA follows: TGCGCCAGCAGGCTAGCGGGAGTTAATGAGCAGTTCTTC.